This T cell receptor (beta chain) was documented in a study of T cell responses to AZD1222 COVID-19 vaccine. Findings of the study overall: Sampling that yielded the repertoires occurred only after the peak T cell response. White British donors predominated, females outnumbered males, and clonal diversity was possibly underestimated.

As for this clone: Its antigen remains unknown.

There are 15 residues in the CDR3. Trimming cost V 3 bases and J 2 bases; bases outside gene matches: 5. Germline V gives CDR1 SQVTM, CDR2 ANQGSEA. Generated by immunoSEQ multiplex PCR, the TCRdb table keeps only in-frame clones and is missing some. Among roughly 150,000 clones, 80% to 95% were seen once, and the ten largest hold around 2.5%. The rearrangement uses TRBV29-1 and TRBJ2-3, with 10 bases matching TRBD2. This receptor was taken from an adult in good health. The source was peripheral blood, collected on day 0 of AZD1222 vaccination. CDR3 region: CSVEPSGSHTDTQYF. CDR3 DNA sequence: TGCAGCGTTGAGCCTAGCGGGAGTCACACAGATACGCAGTATTTT.